Listed here are 5 T cell receptor beta chains from one sample, sequenced in a study of blood T cell repertoires in COVID-19. TCRdb keeps only in-frame clones here, not all; method: immunoSEQ multiplex PCR. This sample carries about 170,000 clones, roughly 86% of them seen once, and the ten largest clones take about 2.6%. The sequencing input was peripheral blood. Every receptor here comes from a woman older than 75 with COVID-19, enrolled during active disease.

The rearrangement uses TRBV6-2 or TRBV6-3 and TRBJ1-2, with D tentatively TRBD1 (5 bases). The CDR3 consists of 14 residues. Germline CDR1 and CDR2: MNHEY and SVGEGT. Trimming left V 2 bases short and J 6 bases short, with 13 bases between. The CDR3 is CASSYPRGRDGYTF. The CDR3 nucleotides read TGTGCCAGCAGTTACCCTCGGGGGAGGGATGGCTACACCTTC.

This rearrangement joins TRBV5-1 to TRBJ1-3; D may be TRBD1 (6 bases). CDR3 length: 16 residues. Trimming stripped 2 bases from V and 0 bases from J, with 12 bases between. CDR1 and CDR2 from the germline V gene are SGHRS and YFSETQ. For the CDR3, the DNA is TGCGCCAGCAGCTTAGGGGGATTTCTCTCTGGAAACACCATATATTTT. Protein sequence: CASSLGGFLSGNTIYF. The whole variable domain, remainder taken from reference TRBV5-1 and TRBJ1-3, is KAGVTQTPRYLIKTRGQQVTLSCSPISGHRSVSWYQQTPGQGLQFLFEYFSETQRNKGNFPGRFSGRQFSNSRSEMNVSTLELGDSALYLCASSLGGFLSGNTIYFGEGSWLTVV.

J is TRBJ2-7 and V is TRBV28; 8 nucleotides line up with TRBD2. The V gene end was trimmed by 4 bases and the J gene end by 2 bases; junction bases not matched to a gene: 13. The CDR3 is 17 residues long. CDR1 is MDHEN, CDR2 SYDVKM, per germline. The CDR3 sequence is CASSSQVLAALTYEQYF. In DNA, the CDR3 is TGTGCCAGCAGTTCCCAGGTACTAGCGGCATTAACCTACGAGCAGTACTTC.

This rearrangement joins TRBV6-6 to TRBJ1-3; the D is unclear. This CDR3 has 14 residues. Germline assignment: CDR1 MNHNY and CDR2 SVGAGI (reference sequence). Trimming pared 6 bases from V and 1 base from J, leaving 10 bases between. CDR3 loop: CASRTPGSGNTIYF. The CDR3 DNA is TGTGCCAGCAGGACCCCAGGTTCTGGAAACACCATATATTTT.

This clone was counted only a few times. V is TRBV3-1 (or the pseudogene TRBV3-2) and J is TRBJ2-1; 7 nucleotides match TRBD2. The ends lost 2 bases at V and 6 bases at J; junction bases unmatched: 7. The germline V gene encodes CDR1 LGHDT and CDR2 YNNKEL (reference sequence). The length of the CDR3 is 15 residues. The CDR3 spells CASSQQGGIINEQFF. The CDR3 DNA reads as TGTGCCAGCAGCCAACAGGGAGGGATTATCAATGAGCAGTTCTTC.